This T cell receptor (beta chain) was observed in a study of beta chain features in type 1 diabetes. In the study overall: Analysis included about 110 million sorted cells drawn from all samples. The study's findings and limits: Researchers report that Type 1 diabetes patients had moderately but significantly shorter TCRB CDR3s across all four CD4+ subsets.

The study reverse transcribed the entire isolated RNA, so it sequenced expressed TCRB transcripts. Profiling relied on immunoSEQ multiplex PCR, and the TCRdb table lists in-frame clones only, not all of them. The sample includes 250,000 to 350,000 clones, 11% of them seen just once. V dropped 5 bases and J dropped 3; count of bases not matched to a gene: 4. The germline gives CDR1 SGHTA, CDR2 FQGNSA. The CDR3 has 16 residues. To note about this clone: Its antigen is still unknown.

Specimen: naive CD4+ T cells from blood. The clonotype originates from a woman in her 30s in good health. The chain joins TRBV7-2 to TRBJ2-6; 10 bases fit TRBD1. The CDR3: CASSMTGGLGANVLTF. The CDR3 DNA reads TGTGCCAGCAGCATGACAGGGGGCCTTGGGGCCAACGTCCTGACTTTC.